This T cell receptor (beta chain) was observed in a study of regulatory T cells in long-lasting Graves disease. Study-wide context: Graves' patients, newly diagnosed, had taken antithyroid drugs under 3 months.

Study results and limitations: Compared with new cases, persistent Graves' patients showed reduced TCR diversity.

In its sample, this clonotype was seen many times. Its target is not known. The CDR3 length is 15 residues. Germline V CDR1 and CDR2: MNHNS, SASEGT. V was pared by 10 bases and J by 2 bases, with 18 bases between. Time point meaning: newly diagnosed GD, antithyroid drugs for less than 3 months. Making the TCR library involved RNA that had been extracted from PBMCs. Relying on iRepertoire HTBI primers and Arm-PCR of CDR3 regions, the team built TCR beta libraries. MiXCR, run by TCRdb on the multiplex PCR reads, gives a single entry per CDR3 protein. The profile covers 600,000 to 650,000 distinct CDR3 sequences, with roughly 15% appearing a single time and about 17% taken by the ten largest. This same sample was also taken into another study, of T cells in Graves' hyperthyroidism and ophthalmopathy. That paper notes: The HTBI primer set served for first-round RT-PCR of the TCR CDR3. Prediction of ophthalmopathy progression came a median roughly 7.1 months pre-onset.

The receptor was derived from a woman in her thirties with Graves disease. This material consisted of peripheral blood mononuclear cells (PBMCs), taken at new diagnosis, from a patient treated with antithyroid drugs. The V call is TRBV6-1, the J call TRBJ1-5; unclear D gene. The CDR3 DNA follows: TGTGCCACGTTTGAGGATCGTTTGGGCAATCAGCCCCAGCATTTT. Translating it yields CATFEDRLGNQPQHF.